The rows below give T cell receptor beta chains drawn from one sample of a study of PD-1 blockade in classical Hodgkin lymphoma. TCRdb's table, derived via immunoSEQ multiplex PCR, lists solely in-frame clones and lacks some. In the table there are 9,500 to 12,000 clones, about 85% of which are singletons. Specimen: peripheral blood mononuclear cells (PBMCs), collected at baseline. These receptors came from a human donor with classical Hodgkin lymphoma. CDR3s include the opening cysteine and the closing phenylalanine or tryptophan. The D gene is left open where the match is weak. For some rows the clone size is stated as once, few or many, or as a class when expanded; others skip it.

d_gene: TRBD1; j_gene: TRBJ1-1; v_gene: TRBV10-3; abundance: few; CDR3aa: CAISVQGDQAFF; CDR3nt: TGTGCCATCAGTGTCCAGGGGGATCAAGCTTTCTTT
d_gene: TRBD2; j_gene: TRBJ2-7; v_gene: TRBV9; abundance: .; CDR3aa: CASSVEGTSLQYF; CDR3nt: TGTGCCAGCAGCGTAGAAGGGACTAGTCTGCAGTACTTC
d_gene: .; j_gene: TRBJ1-5; v_gene: TRBV30; abundance: .; CDR3aa: CAWSAGHAQPQHF; CDR3nt: TGTGCCTGGAGTGCGGGACACGCTCAGCCCCAGCATTTT
d_gene: .; j_gene: TRBJ1-2; v_gene: TRBV10-3; abundance: .; CDR3aa: CAISEGGNYGYTF; CDR3nt: TGTGCCATCAGTGAGGGGGGGAACTATGGCTACACCTTC
d_gene: TRBD1; j_gene: TRBJ1-3; v_gene: TRBV11-2; abundance: .; CDR3aa: CASSSQTGWGNTIYF; CDR3nt: TGTGCCAGCAGCTCCCAGACAGGGTGGGGAAACACCATATATTTT
d_gene: TRBD2; j_gene: TRBJ2-2; v_gene: TRBV28; abundance: .; CDR3aa: CASSSYFAASGAILNTGELFF; CDR3nt: TGTGCCAGCAGCTCCTACTTTGCTGCTAGCGGGGCTATCCTCAACACCGGGGAGCTGTTTTTT
d_gene: .; j_gene: TRBJ1-1; v_gene: TRBV19; abundance: few; CDR3aa: CASSIGPMNTEAFF; CDR3nt: TGTGCCAGTAGTATAGGTCCGATGAACACTGAAGCTTTCTTT
d_gene: TRBD1; j_gene: TRBJ2-5; v_gene: TRBV2; abundance: .; CDR3aa: CASSADRAQETQYF; CDR3nt: TGTGCCAGCAGTGCAGACAGGGCCCAAGAGACCCAGTACTTC
d_gene: .; j_gene: TRBJ1-1; v_gene: TRBV19; abundance: .; CDR3aa: CASSTRDLLISEAFF; CDR3nt: TGTGCCAGTAGTACCCGCGACTTACTGATATCTGAAGCTTTCTTT
d_gene: .; j_gene: TRBJ2-1; v_gene: TRBV6-5; abundance: .; CDR3aa: CASSYGRNNEQFF; CDR3nt: TGTGCCAGCAGTTACGGGCGGAACAATGAGCAGTTCTTC
d_gene: TRBD2; j_gene: TRBJ2-3; v_gene: TRBV11-2; abundance: .; CDR3aa: CASSLSRGGQGTDTQYF; CDR3nt: TGTGCCAGCAGCTTAAGTCGGGGGGGGCAGGGCACAGATACGCAGTATTTT
d_gene: .; j_gene: TRBJ1-2; v_gene: TRBV5-3; abundance: .; CDR3aa: CASSRASGQGGYTF; CDR3nt: TGTGCCAGCAGCCGTGCGTCGGGGCAAGGAGGCTACACCTTC
d_gene: TRBD1; j_gene: TRBJ2-1; v_gene: TRBV28; abundance: .; CDR3aa: CASSHPGQSHYNEQFF; CDR3nt: TGTGCCAGCAGTCATCCGGGACAGAGTCACTACAATGAGCAGTTCTTC
d_gene: TRBD1; j_gene: TRBJ2-5; v_gene: TRBV2; abundance: .; CDR3aa: CASSEIGQGIQETQYF; CDR3nt: TGTGCCAGCAGTGAAATAGGACAGGGGATCCAAGAGACCCAGTACTTC
d_gene: .; j_gene: TRBJ1-1; v_gene: TRBV11-3; abundance: .; CDR3aa: CASSTPVRGAANTEAFF; CDR3nt: TGTGCCAGCAGCACCCCCGTGAGGGGGGCTGCGAACACTGAAGCTTTCTTT
d_gene: .; j_gene: TRBJ1-1; v_gene: TRBV11-2; abundance: .; CDR3aa: CASSLGPGFRRAEAFF; CDR3nt: TGTGCCAGCAGCTTAGGACCAGGGTTTAGGAGAGCTGAAGCTTTCTTT
d_gene: .; j_gene: TRBJ2-1; v_gene: TRBV12-1; abundance: .; CDR3aa: CARRDTYSYNEQFF; CDR3nt: TGTGCCAGGCGGGACACTTACTCCTACAATGAGCAGTTCTTC
d_gene: .; j_gene: TRBJ1-1; v_gene: TRBV6-5; abundance: .; CDR3aa: CASSLAGRNTEAFF; CDR3nt: TGTGCCAGCAGTTTGGCAGGGAGGAACACTGAAGCTTTCTTT
d_gene: .; j_gene: TRBJ2-5; v_gene: TRBV27; abundance: .; CDR3aa: CASRVVGETQYF; CDR3nt: TGTGCCAGCCGGGTCGTTGGGGAGACCCAGTACTTC
d_gene: .; j_gene: TRBJ1-2; v_gene: TRBV27; abundance: .; CDR3aa: CASSWRQNPGTGYTF; CDR3nt: TGTGCCAGCAGTTGGAGGCAAAACCCCGGTACTGGCTACACCTTC
d_gene: TRBD2; j_gene: TRBJ2-3; v_gene: TRBV7-3; abundance: .; CDR3aa: CASSPYLGAGGPDTQYF; CDR3nt: TGTGCCAGCAGCCCCTACTTAGGAGCGGGGGGTCCAGATACGCAGTATTTT
d_gene: TRBD2; j_gene: TRBJ2-1; v_gene: TRBV30; abundance: .; CDR3aa: CAWSEGTTMRGEQFF; CDR3nt: TGTGCCTGGAGTGAAGGGACTACCATGAGGGGTGAGCAGTTCTTC